This T cell receptor beta chain emerged from a study of molecular identifiers for immune sequencing clone quantification. A word on this clonotype: Its target is unknown.

Based on a CD8+CD4-CCR7+CD45RA+ profile, naive CD8 T cells were sorted. Previously described methods and listed TCR primers were employed for the bulk TCR libraries. In TCRdb, the PCR reads were re-called with MiXCR into one record per CDR3 protein. The top ten hold approximately 1.9% of the sample, which has about 54,000 distinct CDR3 sequences, roughly a quarter seen once. This CDR3 has 14 residues. V lost 7 bases and J 2 bases, leaving 9 bases between the germline ends. Overall study findings and caveats: Clones that exceeded 20 RNA copies held over 99% of effector molecules, yet under 1% in naive cells. Detection of one spiked Jurkat cell's TCR RNA reportedly worked in more than 850,000 naive cells.

The gene calls are TRBV12-3 or TRBV12-4 and TRBJ2-6, with D unclear. The receptor was derived from a human donor in good health. Some libraries in this study had Jurkat cell RNA spiked in. The specimen sequenced was naive CD8+ T cells from blood, with Jurkat cell RNA spiked in. Subset: FACS-sorted CD8+CD4-CCR7+CD45RA+ naive T cells. The CDR3 nucleotides are TGTGCCAGCACCGATCGACCTGGGGCCAACGTCCTGACTTTC. Amino acid sequence: CASTDRPGANVLTF.